One T cell receptor (beta chain) is described in this entry. Its cognate antigen has yet to be identified. It may be a read error: a sequence one base away is much more abundant. The record originates from a study of T-cell reconstitution after alpha-beta-depleted transplantation in children (dated by TCRdb to about 2016). Background for the entire study: T-cell immune reconstitution after TCRalphabeta/CD19-depleted allogeneic hematopoietic cell transplantation in children was quantitatively tracked in the study by means of TCR repertoire profiling. Summary of the overall study and its limitations: The frequencies of hyperexpanded clones fell over the following months, and after one year, T-cell counts and TCRbeta diversity were mostly attributed to newly produced T cells. In some patients, high TCRbeta diversity at day 60 was attributed to recipient T cells and intrathymic progenitors that had survived conditioning. Apparently early alphabetaT-cell count recovery about two months after transplant reportedly relied on only several hundred rapidly expanded clones derived from non-depleted graft cells.

The library was generated by PCR. Sequenced on an Illumina HiSeq 2500. TCR libraries were prepared with molecular barcoding, using unique molecular identifiers to normalize TCRbeta repertoire quantification. TCRdb cleaned the public reads at Q25 with fastp, built clones with MiXCR and kept in-frame beta chains. Rows with one shared CDR3 protein collapse into an entry with the most common genes and DNA. Here the sample has 220,000 or so distinct CDR3 sequences; just under 8.5% occur a single time. The ten largest clones take up 5% to 7% of the sample. Reading the label with the study, this specimen's treatment or condition is: allogeneic hematopoietic cell transplantation with graft depleted of TCRalphabeta T cells and CD19 B cells. TCRalphabeta/CD19-depleted allogeneic hematopoietic cell grafts were given to the transplant recipients, all of whom were children. Taken from cysteine to phenylalanine, the CDR3 has 16 residues. Here the CDR3 DNA is all that survives: 48 bases in frame from base 1. The V end loses 4 bases and the J end loses 2 bases, and a stretch of 16 bases separates them. CDR1 and CDR2, per the germline V gene, are SGHTA and FQGNSA.

The sequences come from PBMCs, mostly from graft donor cells, collected 180 days after TCRalphabeta/CD19-depleted stem cell transplant. The sequence is built from TRBV7-2 and TRBJ2-3; a tentative D call is TRBD2 (5 bases match). The receptor was derived from a male patient younger than 18 who had a stem cell transplant for acute lymphoblastic leukemia, so the T cells may come from the graft donor. The CDR3 here reads CASSSAGRGFTDTQYF. The DNA reads as follows: TGTGCCAGCAGCTCAGCCGGACGGGGATTCACAGATACGCAGTATTTT.